The sample holds a few counts of the clone carrying this T cell receptor (beta chain). Its specificity is not known. The V segment lost 2 bases and the J segment 4 bases; nucleotides outside the gene matches: 8. CDR1 MDHEN and CDR2 SYDVKM come from the germline V gene. This CDR3 is built from 16 residues. These data come from a study of identical twins. Overall study results and limits: In cord blood, abundant beta clonotypes had fewer insertions; memory showed no trend.

Each CDR3 protein gets one entry after TCRdb re-called the 5' RACE reads with MiXCR. The sample includes around 250,000 distinct CDR3 sequences, about 9% of them seen just once. This sample was shared with a second study, whose subject was yellow fever vaccine responses in identical twins.

The source is a woman aged 18-29 years in good health. The sequencing sample was made of CD8+ T cells sorted from blood. This chain links TRBV28 with TRBJ2-7, with 10 positions matching TRBD1. The CDR3 protein is CASSLDTGTGVYEQYF. As DNA, the CDR3 is TGTGCCAGCAGTTTAGACACCGGGACAGGGGTTTACGAGCAGTACTTC.